These 21 T cell receptor beta chains were sequenced from one sample in a study of blood T cell repertoires in COVID-19. Profiled with immunoSEQ multiplex PCR; TCRdb holds only in-frame clones, not every one. The sample has 200,000 to 250,000 clones; about 83% are singletons. The sample taken for sequencing was PBMCs or T cells enriched from blood (not recorded which). All receptors come from a woman in her thirties or forties who had been exposed to COVID-19.

The V gene is TRBV5-4, the J gene TRBJ2-1, with TRBD2 identical over 9 bases. Germline trimming cut 1 base from V and 6 bases from J; bases unmatched to any gene: 8. This CDR3 has 16 amino acids. Germline V CDR1 and CDR2: SGHNT, YYREEE (reference sequence). The CDR3 loop is CASSLQRGALVNEQFF. For the CDR3, the DNA is TGTGCCAGCAGCTTGCAGCGGGGGGCTCTAGTCAATGAGCAGTTCTTC.

The rearrangement links TRBV2 to TRBJ1-1; D call uncertain. CDR3 length equals 9 residues. The germline V gene encodes CDR1 SNHLY and CDR2 FYNNEI. The V end was cut by 9 bases, the J end by 6 bases, with 5 bases between. The chain's CDR3 is CARQSEAFF. The CDR3 region has the DNA TGTGCCAGACAGTCTGAAGCTTTCTTT.

In this sample, this clone turned up a few times. The V gene is TRBV7-8, the J gene TRBJ1-1; 7 bases line up with TRBD1. Germline V gives CDR1 SGHVS, CDR2 FQNEAQ. The CDR3 covers 14 residues. The CDR3 DNA reads as TGTGCTTTAAGTTCGAGACAGGGAAGAACGGGAGCTTTCTTT. Its translation is CALSSRQGRTGAFF.

The V gene is TRBV6-6, the J gene TRBJ1-2; no definite D call. CDR1 MNHNY and CDR2 SVGAGI come from the germline V gene (reference sequence). With 6 bases removed from V and 4 bases from J, the gap between germline ends came to 12 bases. The CDR3 totals 13 residues. CDR3: CASSPAQSYGYTF. CDR3 nucleotide sequence: TGTGCCAGCAGCCCCGCGCAAAGCTATGGCTACACCTTC.

The chain combines TRBV10-3 with TRBJ2-3; TRBD2 aligns across 7 bases. Germline values: CDR1 ENHRY, CDR2 SYGVKD. The CDR3 length is 16 residues. J was trimmed by 0 bases and V by 6 bases; bases with no gene match: 9. The CDR3 DNA reads as TGTGCCATCAGGAAGGCGGGGGAGTTGAGCACAGATACGCAGTATTTT. Protein: CAIRKAGELSTDTQYF.

The gene calls are TRBV6-5 and TRBJ2-7, with 10 bases lining up with TRBD1. This CDR3 comprises 12 residues. V lost 2 bases, J lost 8 bases, and 0 bases stayed unmatched. The V gene's germline CDR1 is MNHEY and CDR2 SVGAGI. The CDR3 DNA reads TGTGCCAGCAGTTACGACAGGGGGCAGCAGTACTTC. Translation: CASSYDRGQQYF.

This clone came up many times. This chain joins TRBV9 and TRBJ2-7; the D is unclear. Deletions cut 5 bases from V and 3 bases from J, with 18 bases between. The CDR3 covers 15 residues. Germline CDR1 is SGDLS and CDR2 is YYNGEE. The CDR3 bases are TGTGCCAGCAGTGACCATCCACTACCTAACTACGAGCAGTACTTC. It specifies CASSDHPLPNYEQYF.

This chain connects TRBV5-4 to TRBJ2-5, with 8 bases matching TRBD2. The CDR3 has 17 residues. Trimming removed 4 bases from V and 2 bases from J; junction bases left unmatched: 13. Germline V gives CDR1 SGHNT, CDR2 YYREEE (reference sequence). As DNA, the CDR3 is TGTGCCAGCAGCCTAGGTGGACTAGCAGCGGGACAAGAGACCCAGTACTTC. This gives the protein CASSLGGLAAGQETQYF. Looking up the rest from reference TRBV5-4 and TRBJ2-5 gives the full variable domain: ETGVTQSPTHLIKTRGQQVTLRCSSQSGHNTVSWYQQALGQGPQFIFQYYREEENGRGNFPPRFSGLQFPNYSSELNVNALELDDSALYLCASSLGGLAAGQETQYFGPGTRLLVL.

This clone was seen a single time. The chain joins TRBV5-6 to TRBJ1-5, with D uncertain. Germline values: CDR1 SGHDT, CDR2 YYEEEE. Trimming removed 1 base at V and 0 bases at J, with 8 bases between. This CDR3 is 15 amino acids long. The CDR3 protein is CASSLWRYSNQPQHF. The CDR3 bases are TGTGCCAGCAGCTTGTGGAGATATAGCAATCAGCCCCAGCATTTT.

The chain has TRBV5-4 and TRBJ2-4; the D gene is possibly TRBD2 (6 bases). Germline-derived CDR1 and CDR2 are SGHNT and YYREEE (reference sequence). The V and J ends lost 9 bases and 1 base respectively, with 20 bases between them. CDR3 length equals 16 residues. This CDR3 reads CATSSAGTAAKNIQYF. The CDR3 DNA sequence: TGTGCCACCTCATCGGCGGGGACCGCGGCCAAAAACATTCAGTACTTC.

The genes are TRBV7-2 and TRBJ1-4, with 7 bases that match TRBD1. The CDR3 sequence is 16 residues long. Germline V gives CDR1 SGHTA, CDR2 FQGNSA. V gave up 2 bases and J gave up 11 bases; unmatched junction bases: 14. The CDR3 DNA follows: TGTGCCAGCAGCTTAACCCCAGCCCAGGGGGGCGGGAAACTGTTTTTT. Residues: CASSLTPAQGGGKLFF.

The chain employs TRBV27 and TRBJ2-1; TRBD2 matches at 10 bases. CDR1 MNHEY and CDR2 SMNVEV come from the germline V gene (reference sequence). Losses at the gene ends were 7 bases for V and 2 bases for J; bases not matched to a gene: 14. CDR3 length equals 18 residues. The CDR3 bases are TGTGCCAGCACCCTAGGGCTAGCGGGGGCGCAAACCTACAATGAGCAGTTCTTC. Encoded protein: CASTLGLAGAQTYNEQFF.

The DNA for the CDR3 is TGTGCCTGGCGGCGGGAAGTGGAAGCTTTCTTT. It is translated as CAWRREVEAFF. V usage is TRBV30 and J usage is TRBJ1-1, with D unresolved. V was pared by 5 bases and J by 8 bases, with 12 bases between. The CDR3 length is 11 residues. Germline assignment: CDR1 GTSNPN and CDR2 SVGIG (reference sequence). The whole variable domain, remainder taken from reference TRBV30 and TRBJ1-1, is SQTIHQWPATLVQPVGSPLSLECTVEGTSNPNLYWYRQAAGRGLQLLFYSVGIGQISSEVPQNLSASRPQDRQFILSSKKLLLSDSGFYLCAWRREVEAFFGQGTRLTVV.

This sequence joins TRBV21-1 and TRBJ1-2. TRBV21-1 is labeled a pseudogene. The CDR3 extends over 19 amino acids. Written as DNA, the CDR3 is TGTGCCAGCAGCAAAGCGGACGGAACAGAAGACGGGGTCGCGTATGGCTACACCTTC. It is translated as CASSKADGTEDGVAYGYTF.

The chain uses TRBV7-2 and TRBJ1-2; 7 nucleotides agree with TRBD1. CDR1 SGHTA and CDR2 FQGNSA come from the germline V gene. This CDR3 comprises 14 residues. The J segment lost 7 bases and the V segment lost 5 bases, leaving 10 bases of the junction unmatched. The CDR3: CASSPPDRVPGYTF. The CDR3 bases are TGTGCCAGCAGCCCCCCCGACAGGGTCCCTGGCTACACCTTC.

This chain joins TRBV6-6 and TRBJ1-1; 7 nucleotides agree with TRBD1. The V gene end was trimmed by 0 bases and the J gene end by 5 bases; junction bases not matched to a gene: 6. CDR3 length equals 15 residues. In germline, CDR1 is MNHNY, CDR2 SVGAGI (reference sequence). The CDR3 nucleotides are TGTGCCAGCAGTTACTCGGAGGGGGCGCGGACTGAAGCTTTCTTT. It codes for CASSYSEGARTEAFF.

This chain connects TRBV7-3 to TRBJ2-2; the D gene is possibly TRBD1 (6 bases). Per the germline V gene, CDR1 is SGHTA and CDR2 is FQGTGA. This CDR3 has 15 amino acids. V was pared by 4 bases and J by 4 bases, with 13 bases between. CDR3 residues: CASSSTLQGTGELFF. CDR3 nucleotide sequence: TGTGCCAGCAGCTCCACCCTACAGGGCACCGGGGAGCTGTTTTTT. The complete variable domain, with remaining parts taken from reference TRBV7-3 and TRBJ2-2, reads GAGVSQTPSNKVTEKGKYVELRCDPISGHTALYWYRQSLGQGPEFLIYFQGTGAADDSGLPNDRFFAVRPEGSVSTLKIQRTERGDSAVYLCASSSTLQGTGELFFGEGSRLTVL.

This clone was seen a few times. The chain links TRBV11-2 to TRBJ1-2; a weak D match, TRBD1 (5 bases). The germline V gene encodes CDR1 SGHAT and CDR2 FQNNGV. The CDR3 has 13 amino acids. V lost 5 bases, J lost 5 bases, and 12 bases lay in between. As DNA, the CDR3 is TGTGCCAGCAGCCCCGGGGGGGGGTATGGCTACACCTTC. This gives the protein CASSPGGGYGYTF.

The chain joins TRBV5-8 to TRBJ2-2; 7 nucleotides match TRBD1. J lost 4 bases, V lost 3 bases, and 6 bases had no gene match. The CDR3 length is 15 residues. Germline V gives CDR1 SGHTS, CDR2 YDEGEE. The CDR3, as DNA: TGTGCCAGCAGCTCCCGACAGGGCCTCACCGGGGAGCTGTTTTTT. It translates to CASSSRQGLTGELFF.

V usage is TRBV7-9 and J usage is TRBJ1-6, with 10 bases matching TRBD1. The junction had 4 bases not matched to a gene; V was cut back by 0 bases and J by 11 bases. The CDR3 totals 15 residues. The germline gives CDR1 SEHNR, CDR2 FQNEAQ (reference sequence). CDR3 nucleotides: TGTGCCAGCAGCTTAGCGCAGGGACAGGGGCCACCCCTCCACTTT. Its translation: CASSLAQGQGPPLHF.

V is TRBV7-8 and J is TRBJ2-3; TRBD2 matches 8 bases. CDR3 size: 16 residues. Germline CDR1 SGHVS, CDR2 FQNEAQ. With 5 bases clipped from V and 0 bases from J, the junction kept 7 bases outside the gene matches. Written as DNA, the CDR3 is TGTGCCAGCAGCCTCCGACCGGGGGGGAGCACAGATACGCAGTATTTT. Protein: CASSLRPGGSTDTQYF.